This TCR beta chain came from a study of T cell responses to AZD1222 COVID-19 vaccine (dated by TCRdb to about 2021). For context, the study as a whole: TCR sequencing was performed for roughly 250 trial participants, of whom about 210 were given two doses of AZD1222 and approximately 25 were given two doses of MenACWY control vaccine. Trial participants were enrolled into age subgroups of 18-55, 56-69 and 70-plus years, which contained around 150, 29 and 61 TCR-sequenced participants, respectively.

The time point label, read with the paper, signifies: about 28 days (+/-7) after the second vaccine dose. Because spike-specific TCR depth and breadth did not differ between the two schedules, AZD1222 recipients who got a second dose at roughly 4 weeks were pooled with those who got a second dose at roughly 12 weeks. Samples from vaccinated people were obtained from the UK trials COV001 and COV002, which included a single-blind randomized controlled phase 2/3 trial of AZD1222 (ChAdOx1 nCoV-19) in healthy adults. For TCRbeta chain sequencing, PBMC samples were collected from trial participants at day 0 and at day 28 after the second dose. Of note for this clone: Its antigen target is currently unknown. It has no much larger one-base neighbor in the sample; base qualities were not kept.

Beyond this particular receptor, the publication reports: Reportedly, almost half of the unique spike-specific TCRs recognized epitopes lying outside the regions that are mutated in the B.1.351 and B.1.1.7 variants. No day 14 peak-response samples were available, so repertoires were characterized only after the peak T cell response. The 56-69-year group was small, and its depth increase did not reach significance, likely because of low power. Most participants were white British and females outnumbered males, and the authors suggested that clonal diversity may have been underestimated. CD4 TCRs associated with the vaccine covered the entire spike protein, and the dominant responses were in regions 160-218 and 743-854. Conclusions about previously exposed vaccinees are limited, since just 6 or 7 AZD1222 recipients were seropositive for SARS-CoV-2 at baseline. After two AZD1222 doses, spike-specific TCR breadth and depth were significantly higher than at day 0 and than in MenACWY recipients.

The CDR3 regions of human TCRbeta chains were analyzed by immunosequencing. The published analysis was carried out like this. TCRs in the repertoires were compared against a reference library of SARS-CoV-2-specific TCRs that had been generated with the MIRA antigen-specificity platform. Breadth was defined as the fraction of unique TCRs that were SARS-CoV-2-associated. Depth was defined as the fraction of total T cells that were SARS-CoV-2-associated. Using the MIRA data, every spike-specific TCR was mapped to the spike region that the TCR reacted to and assigned to either a CD4 or a CD8 class. Log10-transformed breadth and depth values were compared by one-way ANOVA with Sidak's multiple comparisons tests. The table comes from immuneACCESS by way of TCRdb, which keeps in-frame sequences with V and J called. Part of the clones is missing from these tables; in studies checked, under half for an unresolved V gene and the rest for unknown reasons. D and trimming were read from the DNA, whereas the V and J calls and clone size are those reported in that table. In this sample the table shows under 200,000 clones, 92% of which occur a single time. The ten most abundant clones make up 1.3% of the sample.

CDR1 and CDR2, looked up from the germline V gene, are SGHDN and FVKESK. From the cysteine through the phenylalanine, the CDR3 covers 17 amino acids. Only CDR3 DNA is held: 51 bases, read in frame from base 1. The V end gives up 0 bases and the J end 4 bases, leaving 7 bases in the junction not matched to a gene. The origin of this receptor is an adult who received the AZD1222 COVID-19 vaccine. The sample was peripheral blood, taken 28 days after the second AZD1222 dose. The chain joins TRBV14 to TRBJ2-1, with TRBD2 matching 9 junction bases. CDR3 reads: CASSQDLGGRGYNEQFF. In nucleotide form, the sequence is TGTGCCAGCAGCCAAGATCTGGGCGGGAGGGGGTACAATGAGCAGTTCTTC.